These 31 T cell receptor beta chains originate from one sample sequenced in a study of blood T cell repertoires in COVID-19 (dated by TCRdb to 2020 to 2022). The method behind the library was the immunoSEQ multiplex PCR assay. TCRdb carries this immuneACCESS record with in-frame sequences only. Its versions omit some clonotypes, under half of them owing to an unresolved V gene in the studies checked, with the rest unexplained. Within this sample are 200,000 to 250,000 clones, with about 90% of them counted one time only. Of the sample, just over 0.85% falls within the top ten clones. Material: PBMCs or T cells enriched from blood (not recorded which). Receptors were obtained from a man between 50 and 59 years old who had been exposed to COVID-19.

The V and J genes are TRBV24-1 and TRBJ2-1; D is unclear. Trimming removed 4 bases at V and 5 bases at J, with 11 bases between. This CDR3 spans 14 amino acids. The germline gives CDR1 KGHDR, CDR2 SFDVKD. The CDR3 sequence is CATSDLRFNNEQFF. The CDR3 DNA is TGTGCCACCAGTGACCTCAGGTTTAACAATGAGCAGTTCTTC.

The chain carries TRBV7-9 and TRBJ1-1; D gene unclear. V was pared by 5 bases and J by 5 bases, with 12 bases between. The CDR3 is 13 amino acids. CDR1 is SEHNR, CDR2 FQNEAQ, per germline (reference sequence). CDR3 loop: CASSPRTVTEAFF. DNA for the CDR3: TGTGCCAGCAGCCCCCGGACTGTAACTGAAGCTTTCTTT.

In DNA form, the CDR3 reads TGCGCCAGCAGCCCGAGGACTCTCGGGGACACTGAAGCTTTCTTT. It encodes CASSPRTLGDTEAFF. The chain couples TRBV5-1 to TRBJ1-1; D gene ambiguous. In germline, CDR1 is SGHRS, CDR2 YFSETQ. The CDR3 is 15 amino acids. The V gene lost 4 bases and the J gene lost 3 bases, with 16 bases spanning the gap.

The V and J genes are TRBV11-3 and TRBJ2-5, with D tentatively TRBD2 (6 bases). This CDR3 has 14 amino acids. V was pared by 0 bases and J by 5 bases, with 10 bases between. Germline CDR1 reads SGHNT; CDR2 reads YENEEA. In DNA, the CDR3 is TGTGCCAGCAGCTTAGAGAGTGGAGGGGAGACCCAGTACTTC. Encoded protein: CASSLESGGETQYF.

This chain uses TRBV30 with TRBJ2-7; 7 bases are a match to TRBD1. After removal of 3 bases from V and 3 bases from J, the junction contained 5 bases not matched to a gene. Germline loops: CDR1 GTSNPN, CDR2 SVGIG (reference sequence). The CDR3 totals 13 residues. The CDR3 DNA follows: TGTGCCTGGAGCCAGACAGGGAGCTACGAGCAGTACGTC. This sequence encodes CAWSQTGSYEQYV.

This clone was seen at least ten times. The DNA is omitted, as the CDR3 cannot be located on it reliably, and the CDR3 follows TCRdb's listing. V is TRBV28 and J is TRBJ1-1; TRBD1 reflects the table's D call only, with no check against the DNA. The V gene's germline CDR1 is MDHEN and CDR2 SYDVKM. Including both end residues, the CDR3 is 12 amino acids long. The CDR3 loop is CASSFAQGSLLF.

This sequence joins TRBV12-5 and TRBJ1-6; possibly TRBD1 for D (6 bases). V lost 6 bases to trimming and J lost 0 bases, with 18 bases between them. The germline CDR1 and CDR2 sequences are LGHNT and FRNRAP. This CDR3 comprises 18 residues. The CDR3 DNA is TGTGCTAGTGGAAAAACCGGGACACCGGACTCCTATAATTCACCCCTCCACTTT. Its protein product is CASGKTGTPDSYNSPLHF.

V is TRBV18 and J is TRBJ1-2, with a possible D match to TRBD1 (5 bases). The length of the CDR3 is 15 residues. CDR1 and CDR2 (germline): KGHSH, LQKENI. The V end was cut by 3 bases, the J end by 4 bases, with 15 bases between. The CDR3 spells CASSPRQRMGYGYTF. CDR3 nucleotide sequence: TGTGCCAGCTCACCCCGACAGAGGATGGGCTATGGCTACACCTTC.

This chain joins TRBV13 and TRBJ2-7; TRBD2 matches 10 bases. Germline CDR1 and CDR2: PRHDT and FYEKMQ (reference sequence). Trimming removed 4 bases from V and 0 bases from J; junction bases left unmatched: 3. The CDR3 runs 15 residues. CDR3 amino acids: CASSSRTSGSYEQYV. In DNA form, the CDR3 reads TGTGCCAGCAGCTCCCGGACTAGCGGCTCCTACGAGCAGTACGTC.

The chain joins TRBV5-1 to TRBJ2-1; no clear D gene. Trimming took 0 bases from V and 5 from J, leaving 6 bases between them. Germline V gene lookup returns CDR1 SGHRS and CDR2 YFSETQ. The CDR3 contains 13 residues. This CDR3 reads CASSLGSNNEQFF. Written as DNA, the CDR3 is TGCGCCAGCAGCTTGGGCAGTAACAATGAGCAGTTCTTC.

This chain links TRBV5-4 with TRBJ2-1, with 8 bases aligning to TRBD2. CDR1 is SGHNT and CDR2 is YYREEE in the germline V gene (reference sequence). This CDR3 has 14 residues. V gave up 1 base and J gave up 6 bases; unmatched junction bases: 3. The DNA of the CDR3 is TGTGCCAGCAGCTTGTCCGGGGGGGCCAATGAGCAGTTCTTC. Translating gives CASSLSGGANEQFF.

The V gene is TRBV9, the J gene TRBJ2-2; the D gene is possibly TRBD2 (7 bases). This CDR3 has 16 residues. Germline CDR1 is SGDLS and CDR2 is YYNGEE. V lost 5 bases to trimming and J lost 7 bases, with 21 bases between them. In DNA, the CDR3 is TGTGCCAGCAGGGGAGGAGGGGGGGCCCGAGGCGGGGAGCTGTTTTTT. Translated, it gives CASRGGGGARGGELFF. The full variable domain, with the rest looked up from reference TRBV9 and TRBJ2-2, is DSGVTQTPKHLITATGQRVTLRCSPRSGDLSVYWYQQSLDQGLQFLIQYYNGEERAKGNILERFSAQQFPDLHSELNLSSLELGDSALYFCASRGGGGARGGELFFGEGSRLTVL.

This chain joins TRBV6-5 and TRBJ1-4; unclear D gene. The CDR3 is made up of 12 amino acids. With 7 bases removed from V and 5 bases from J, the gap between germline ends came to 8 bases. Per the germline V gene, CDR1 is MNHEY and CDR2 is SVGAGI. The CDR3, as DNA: TGTGCCAGCACCCTCGGGAATGAAAAACTGTTTTTT. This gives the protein CASTLGNEKLFF.

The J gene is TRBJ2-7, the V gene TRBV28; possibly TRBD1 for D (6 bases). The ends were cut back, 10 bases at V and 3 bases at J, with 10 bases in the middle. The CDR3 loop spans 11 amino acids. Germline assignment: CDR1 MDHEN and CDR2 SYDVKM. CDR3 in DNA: TGTGCCACCCGACAGGACTACGAGCAGTACTTC. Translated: CATRQDYEQYF.

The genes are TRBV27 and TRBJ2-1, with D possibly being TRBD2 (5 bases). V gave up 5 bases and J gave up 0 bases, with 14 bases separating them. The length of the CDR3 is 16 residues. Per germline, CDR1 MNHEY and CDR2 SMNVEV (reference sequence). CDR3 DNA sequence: TGTGCCAGCAGTCGATTAGCCAGCGGCTCCTACAATGAGCAGTTCTTC. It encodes CASSRLASGSYNEQFF.

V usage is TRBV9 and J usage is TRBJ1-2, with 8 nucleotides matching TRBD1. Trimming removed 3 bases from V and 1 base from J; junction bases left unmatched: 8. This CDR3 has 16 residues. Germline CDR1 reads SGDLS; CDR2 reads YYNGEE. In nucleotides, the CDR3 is TGTGCCAGCAGCGCATCCGGGACAGGAATTAACTATGGCTACACCTTC. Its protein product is CASSASGTGINYGYTF.

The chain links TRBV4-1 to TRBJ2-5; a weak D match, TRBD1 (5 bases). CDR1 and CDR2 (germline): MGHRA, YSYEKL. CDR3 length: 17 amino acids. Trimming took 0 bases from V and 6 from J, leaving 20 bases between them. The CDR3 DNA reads TGCGCCAGCAGCCAAGACCAACAGGTCCCCAGTCTGCAGACCCAGTACTTC. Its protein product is CASSQDQQVPSLQTQYF.

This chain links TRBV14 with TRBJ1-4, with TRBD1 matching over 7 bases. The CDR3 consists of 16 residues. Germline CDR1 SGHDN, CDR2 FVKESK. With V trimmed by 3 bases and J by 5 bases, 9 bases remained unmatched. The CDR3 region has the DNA TGTGCCAGCAGCCATGGGTACTCAGGGGGAAATGAAAAACTGTTTTTT. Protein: CASSHGYSGGNEKLFF.

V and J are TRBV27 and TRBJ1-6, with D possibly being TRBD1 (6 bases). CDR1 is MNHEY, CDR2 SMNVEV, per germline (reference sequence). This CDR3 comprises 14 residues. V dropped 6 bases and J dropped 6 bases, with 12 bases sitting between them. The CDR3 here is CASSSQGPNSPLHF. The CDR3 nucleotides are TGTGCCAGCAGCTCACAGGGCCCTAATTCACCCCTCCACTTT.

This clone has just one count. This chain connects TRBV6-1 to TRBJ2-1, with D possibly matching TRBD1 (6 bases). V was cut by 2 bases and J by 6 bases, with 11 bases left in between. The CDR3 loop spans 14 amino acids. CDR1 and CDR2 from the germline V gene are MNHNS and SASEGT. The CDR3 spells CASSERARGNEQFF. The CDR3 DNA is TGTGCCAGCAGTGAACGGGCCAGGGGCAATGAGCAGTTCTTC.

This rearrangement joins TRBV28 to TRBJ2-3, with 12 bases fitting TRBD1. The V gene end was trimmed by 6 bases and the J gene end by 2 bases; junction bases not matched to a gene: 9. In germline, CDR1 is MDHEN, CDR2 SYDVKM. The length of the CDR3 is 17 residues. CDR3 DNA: TGTGCCAGCAGAAATGGGGGACAGGGGGCCTTCACAGATACGCAGTATTTT. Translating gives CASRNGGQGAFTDTQYF.

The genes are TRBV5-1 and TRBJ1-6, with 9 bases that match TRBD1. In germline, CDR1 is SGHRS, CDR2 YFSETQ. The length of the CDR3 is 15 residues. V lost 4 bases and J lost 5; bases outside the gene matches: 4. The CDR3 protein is CASSTGTGNNSPLHF. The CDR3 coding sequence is TGCGCCAGCAGCACAGGGACAGGGAATAATTCACCCCTCCACTTT.

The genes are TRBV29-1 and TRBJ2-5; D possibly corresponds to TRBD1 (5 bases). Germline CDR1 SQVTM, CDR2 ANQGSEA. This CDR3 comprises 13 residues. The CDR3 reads CSVNFATEETQYF. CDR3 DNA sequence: TGCAGTGTCAATTTTGCGACAGAAGAGACCCAGTACTTC.

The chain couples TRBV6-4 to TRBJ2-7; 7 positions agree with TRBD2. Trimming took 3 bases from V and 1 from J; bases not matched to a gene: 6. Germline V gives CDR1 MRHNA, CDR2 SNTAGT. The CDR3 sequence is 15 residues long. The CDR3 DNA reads TGTGCCAGCAGTGAATCCCCGGGGGGATCCTACGAGCAGTACGTC. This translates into CASSESPGGSYEQYV.

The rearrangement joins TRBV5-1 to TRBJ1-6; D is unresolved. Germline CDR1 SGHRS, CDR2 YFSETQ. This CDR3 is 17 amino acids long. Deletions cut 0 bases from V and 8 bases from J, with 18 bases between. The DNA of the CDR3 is TGCGCCAGCAGCTTGGAATCCCCAGCAACGGGAGATTCACCCCTCCACTTT. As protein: CASSLESPATGDSPLHF.

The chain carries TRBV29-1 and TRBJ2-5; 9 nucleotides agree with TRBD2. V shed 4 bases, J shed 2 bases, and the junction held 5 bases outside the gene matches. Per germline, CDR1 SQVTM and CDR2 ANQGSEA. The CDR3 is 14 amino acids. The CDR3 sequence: CSVARLAGQETQYF. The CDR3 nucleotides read TGCAGCGTTGCTAGGCTAGCGGGACAAGAGACCCAGTACTTC.

The CDR3 DNA reads as TGTGCCACCGAAGACAGGGCGGCCTATGGCTACACCTTC. Translated: CATEDRAAYGYTF. This chain uses TRBV10-3 with TRBJ1-2, with TRBD1 identical over 7 bases. The CDR3 is 13 amino acids. V shed 10 bases, J shed 4 bases, and the junction held 9 bases outside the gene matches. CDR1 ENHRY and CDR2 SYGVKD come from the germline V gene.

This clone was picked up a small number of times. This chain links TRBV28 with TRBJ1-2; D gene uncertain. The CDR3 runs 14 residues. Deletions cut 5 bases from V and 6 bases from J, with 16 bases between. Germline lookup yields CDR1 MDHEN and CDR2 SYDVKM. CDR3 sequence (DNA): TGTGCCAGCAGTACCGGGAGTGGGTTTGATGGCTACACCTTC. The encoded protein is CASSTGSGFDGYTF.

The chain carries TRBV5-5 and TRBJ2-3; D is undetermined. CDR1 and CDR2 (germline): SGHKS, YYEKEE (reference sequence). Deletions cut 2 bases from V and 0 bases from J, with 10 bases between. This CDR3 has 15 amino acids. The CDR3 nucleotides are TGTGCCAGCAGCTTAGTTGGAGCTAGCACAGATACGCAGTATTTT. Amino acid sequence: CASSLVGASTDTQYF.

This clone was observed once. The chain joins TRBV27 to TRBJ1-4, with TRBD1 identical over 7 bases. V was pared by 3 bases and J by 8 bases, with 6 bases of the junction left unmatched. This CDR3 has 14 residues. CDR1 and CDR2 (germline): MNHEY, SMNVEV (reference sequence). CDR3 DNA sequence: TGTGCCAGCAGTTTCCATGGGACAGCCGAAAAACTGTTTTTT. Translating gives CASSFHGTAEKLFF.

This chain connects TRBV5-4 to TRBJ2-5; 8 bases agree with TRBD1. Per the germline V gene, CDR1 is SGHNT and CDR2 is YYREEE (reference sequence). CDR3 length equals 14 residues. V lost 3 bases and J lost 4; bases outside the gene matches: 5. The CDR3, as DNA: TGTGCCAGCAGCTGGCCAGGACAGGGAGAGACCCAGTACTTC. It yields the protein CASSWPGQGETQYF.